The rows below give T cell receptor beta chains drawn from one sample of a study of shared clonotypes between healthy human individuals. Sequencing was performed with immunoSEQ multiplex PCR; in TCRdb, only in-frame clones are kept and a portion is missing. The table lists some 1 million clones, approximately 68% of them singletons, with nearly 1.5% in the top ten. Sequenced sample: memory CD4+ T cells sorted from blood. These receptors were taken from a man in his late teens or twenties in good health. Both conserved end residues are part of each CDR3. A D gene is named only where the DNA matches it firmly. Some rows have no size entry. The others give once, few or many, or a class for an expanded clone.

NA,TRBJ2-2,TRBV5-1,once,TGCGCCAGCAGCTTGGATGGGTCCGGGGAGCTGTTTTTT,CASSLDGSGELFF
TRBD1,TRBJ1-2,TRBV2,NA,TGTGCCAGCAGTAATTTTCAGGGGGCGGAAGGCTACACCTTC,CASSNFQGAEGYTF
TRBD2,TRBJ2-1,TRBV5-1,once,TGCGCCAGCAGCATCGGACGGGAGGGCCTCAATGAGCAGTTCTTC,CASSIGREGLNEQFF
NA,TRBJ2-3,TRBV5-8,NA,TGTGCCAGCAGCTTGCCGAGCACAGATACGCAGTATTTT,CASSLPSTDTQYF
NA,TRBJ2-3,TRBV5-1,once,TGCGCCAGCAGCTTGGGGGGAGACACAGATACGCAGTATTTT,CASSLGGDTDTQYF
TRBD2,TRBJ2-3,TRBV9,NA,TGTGCCAGCAGCGTTGGGGCGGGAGGCGGAAATACGCAGTATTTT,CASSVGAGGGNTQYF
NA,TRBJ1-5,TRBV6-1,NA,TGTGCCAGCAGTGAAGAACCGGCCACACAGCCCCAGCATTTT,CASSEEPATQPQHF
TRBD1,TRBJ1-2,TRBV18,NA,TGTGCCAGCTCACCTCGAGGGGACAGCTATGGCTACACCTTC,CASSPRGDSYGYTF
NA,TRBJ2-1,TRBV4-3,NA,TGCGCCAGCAGCCAAGTGTCGCAGGGGTACAATGAGCAGTTCTTC,CASSQVSQGYNEQFF
TRBD2,TRBJ2-3,TRBV30,NA,TGTGCCTGGAGTCTCTCGGGGGGTTCCGCAGATACGCAGTATTTT,CAWSLSGGSADTQYF
NA,TRBJ2-3,TRBV7-2,NA,TGTGCCAGCAGCTTAAATGGCCCCACCCCCACAGATACGCAGTATTTT,CASSLNGPTPTDTQYF
NA,TRBJ2-3,TRBV4-1,few,TGCGCCAGCAGCCAAGGGTCCCCGGGAAGGACAGATACGCAGTATTTT,CASSQGSPGRTDTQYF
NA,TRBJ1-2,TRBV18,few,TGTGCCAGCTCACCAGCGGAAGCTAACTATGGCTACACCTTC,CASSPAEANYGYTF
NA,TRBJ2-2,TRBV5-1,NA,TGCGCCAGCAGCTTGGCAGAAAGCCACACCGGGGAGCTGTTTTTT,CASSLAESHTGELFF
NA,TRBJ1-2,TRBV7-2,NA,TGTGCCAGCAGCTTAGACATGTGGGGCTACACCTTC,CASSLDMWGYTF
NA,TRBJ2-7,TRBV6-6,NA,TGTGCCAGCAGGGGCAAGACGGACTCCTACGAGCAGTACTTC,CASRGKTDSYEQYF
NA,TRBJ2-1,TRBV9,NA,TGTGCCAGCAGCGTAGATGAGAGGCCTGAGCAGTTCTTC,CASSVDERPEQFF
NA,TRBJ2-1,TRBV6-6,NA,TGTGCCAGCATCCCCCGCAACTACAATGAGCAGTTCTTC,CASIPRNYNEQFF
NA,TRBJ1-2,TRBV27,few,TGTGCCACCGCAACTTTATCGGGAGGAAAAGCTGGCTACACCTTC,CATATLSGGKAGYTF
NA,TRBJ2-1,TRBV28,NA,TGTGCCAGCAGCCCCCTATCTCAGATCTCCTACAATGAGCAGTTCTTC,CASSPLSQISYNEQFF
TRBD2,TRBJ2-3,TRBV28,NA,TGTGCCAGCAAAAATAGCGGGGCTGGAGATACGCAGTATTTT,CASKNSGAGDTQYF
TRBD1,TRBJ2-4,TRBV11-2,NA,TGTGCCAGCAGCTTAACCGGGACAGGAGACATTCAGTACTTC,CASSLTGTGDIQYF
NA,TRBJ1-5,TRBV12-5,NA,TGTGCTAGTGGTTTGGTACTCTTAGGCACCCCGGGGGGTCAGCCCCAGCATTTT,CASGLVLLGTPGGQPQHF
NA,TRBJ2-1,TRBV30,NA,TGTGCCTGGAGTGTTGAAGCGGCCACCAATGAGCAGTTCTTC,CAWSVEAATNEQFF
NA,TRBJ1-2,TRBV6-1,NA,TGTGCCAGCAGTGAACGGGGCGGGGTTCTACGATTAAACTATGGCTACACCTTC,CASSERGGVLRLNYGYTF
NA,TRBJ2-5,TRBV7-8,NA,TGTGCCAGCAGCTTGGGGGAAGAGACCCAGTACTTC,CASSLGEETQYF
TRBD1,TRBJ2-3,TRBV30,few,TGTGCCTGGGGGGGACAGGGGGCGGGTGCAGATACGCAGTATTTT,CAWGGQGAGADTQYF
TRBD2,TRBJ2-7,TRBV6-1,NA,TGTGCCAGCAGTGCCCTAGGCCAGGCTAGCGGGAGGACCCTTTCCTACGAGCAGTACTTC,CASSALGQASGRTLSYEQYF
TRBD1,TRBJ2-7,TRBV18,NA,TGTGCCAGCTCACTAATCGGACAGGGCTACGAGCAGTACTTC,CASSLIGQGYEQYF
NA,TRBJ1-1,TRBV18,many,TGTGCCAGCTCACCGGTTCAGTCGGTTGGGGGGGCGACTGGGGCTTTCTTT,CASSPVQSVGGATGAFF
TRBD2,TRBJ2-5,TRBV30,NA,TGTGCCTCCCCTATACGGGGACTAGCGGGAGGGCAACAAGAGACCCAGTACTTC,CASPIRGLAGGQQETQYF
TRBD2,TRBJ2-1,TRBV9,NA,TGTGCCAGCAGCGTAGGCAAAGCGGGAGGGCCCTCCTACAATGAGCAGTTCTTC,CASSVGKAGGPSYNEQFF
NA,TRBJ1-1,TRBV4-2,NA,TGTGCCAGCAGCTTCGAAGGGGTGGGGACTGAAGCTTTCTTT,CASSFEGVGTEAFF
NA,TRBJ1-6,TRBV6-6,NA,TGTGCCAGCAGTCCTAGTTCCAGCTCCTATAATTCACCCCTCCACTTT,CASSPSSSSYNSPLHF
TRBD2,TRBJ2-3,TRBV28,NA,TGTGCCAGCTATTTGGGGGGGAGGGCAGATACGCAGTATTTT,CASYLGGRADTQYF
NA,TRBJ1-2,TRBV4-1,NA,TGCGCCAGCAGCCAAGATCTACGTGCGGGGGACGGCTACACCTTC,CASSQDLRAGDGYTF
NA,TRBJ1-2,TRBV28,NA,TGTGCCAGCGAAATGGGAGACTATGGCTACACCTTC,CASEMGDYGYTF
NA,TRBJ1-1,TRBV13,NA,TGTGCCAGCAGCTTAGGCCGGGGCCCTTCCTCTGAAGCTTTCTTT,CASSLGRGPSSEAFF
NA,TRBJ2-2,TRBV18,NA,TGTGCCAGCGTCGCGACAAGGGCCGGGGAGCTGTTTTTT,CASVATRAGELFF
NA,TRBJ2-1,TRBV5-1,NA,TGCGCCAGCAGCTTGGCCGTGGGCTCCAGGGCCAATGAGCAGTTCTTC,CASSLAVGSRANEQFF
TRBD2,TRBJ2-7,TRBV5-4,NA,TGTGCCAGCAGTTCGGGACTAGCGGGGACCTACGAGCAGTACTTC,CASSSGLAGTYEQYF
TRBD2,TRBJ2-1,TRBV4-1,NA,TGCGCCAGCAGCCAACCTGTGGGGTCTAGCGGGAGATATGAGCAGTTCTTC,CASSQPVGSSGRYEQFF
NA,TRBJ1-6,TRBV5-1,NA,TGCGCCAGCAGCTTGCCCAGGGAAGATTCACCCCTCCACTTT,CASSLPREDSPLHF
TRBD1,TRBJ1-4,TRBV28,NA,TGTGCCAGCGGCGGGACAGCTAATGAAAAACTGTTTTTT,CASGGTANEKLFF
TRBD2,TRBJ2-1,TRBV30,NA,TGTGCCTGGCTTAAGAAAAAAATAGCGGGGGGGCCGATCCCTGAGCAGTTCTTC,CAWLKKKIAGGPIPEQFF
TRBD1,TRBJ2-3,TRBV5-1,NA,TGCGCCAGCAGCCCCGGGACAGGGAGCACAGATACGCAGTATTTT,CASSPGTGSTDTQYF
NA,TRBJ2-5,TRBV7-3,NA,TGTGCCAGCAGCTTACACGACAGGTTCGACCCGAGACAAGAGACCCAGTACTTC,CASSLHDRFDPRQETQYF
TRBD1,TRBJ2-3,TRBV30,NA,TGTGCCTCTAATCGACAGGGGTTATCCACAGATACGCAGTATTTT,CASNRQGLSTDTQYF
NA,TRBJ2-3,TRBV30,NA,TGTGCCTGGAGTACCGAACTACCGAGTACGCAGTATTTT,CAWSTELPSTQYF
TRBD1,TRBJ1-1,TRBV5-5,NA,TGTGCCAGCAGCTTGAGACAGGGAGGCACTGAAGCTTTCTTT,CASSLRQGGTEAFF
TRBD1,TRBJ1-1,TRBV10-3,NA,TGTGCCATCAGCTCCGGGACAGTCATGAACACTGAAGCTTTCTTT,CAISSGTVMNTEAFF
TRBD1,TRBJ1-5,TRBV18,NA,TGTGCCAGCTCACGTGGGACAGGGGGAAGAGTGGAGCCCCAGCATTTT,CASSRGTGGRVEPQHF
TRBD1,TRBJ1-5,TRBV18,many,TGTGCCAGCTCACCAGACAGGGGAGGCAATCAGCCCCAGCATTTT,CASSPDRGGNQPQHF
NA,TRBJ1-5,TRBV5-1,NA,TGCGCCAGCAGCCCCCTCCCCGATAGCAATCAGCCCCAGCATTTT,CASSPLPDSNQPQHF
TRBD2,TRBJ2-1,TRBV11-2,NA,TGTGCCAGCAGCTTAGATCGCCTAGCGGTATACAATGAGCAGTTCTTC,CASSLDRLAVYNEQFF
TRBD1,TRBJ1-3,TRBV18,NA,TGTGCCAGCTCACCACCGGGACAGGGAGGAAACACCATATATTTT,CASSPPGQGGNTIYF
NA,TRBJ1-1,TRBV30,many,TGTGCCTGGAGTATCCATGGGAACACTGAAGCTTTCTTT,CAWSIHGNTEAFF
TRBD1,TRBJ1-5,TRBV19,NA,TGTGCCAGTAGTACACAGGGGGCGGGACAGCCCCAGCATTTT,CASSTQGAGQPQHF
TRBD1,TRBJ1-6,TRBV5-1,NA,TGCGCCAGCAGCCCTGAGCAGGGGGGGAATTCACCCCTCCACTTT,CASSPEQGGNSPLHF
TRBD2,TRBJ2-3,TRBV13,NA,TGTGCCAGCAGCTTACGTAGACTAGCGGGGGGCCCCGGCACAGATACGCAGTATTTT,CASSLRRLAGGPGTDTQYF